Listed below are T cell receptor beta chains from one sample, sequenced in a study of cytomegalovirus exposure and HLA in healthy donors. The repertoire was sequenced with immunoSEQ multiplex PCR; TCRdb's copy has only in-frame clones and lacks some. The sample includes 75,000 to 90,000 clones, about 78% of them seen just once. The specimen was PBMCs. These TCRs come from a male donor in good health and CMV-seropositive. Each CDR3 is given with its conserved first and last residue. Each record gives: V gene, clone size, CDR3 length, D gene, J gene, CDR3 DNA, CDR3 protein. D genes are given only for firm matches. Clone size is stated in some rows and not others, as once, few, many or a class when expanded.

>TRBV6-5|NA|14|TRBD1|TRBJ1-5
TGTGCCAGCAGTCGACAGGGAGGCAATCAGCCCCAGCATTTT
CASSRQGGNQPQHF
>TRBV4-1|NA|13|TRBD2|TRBJ2-1
TGCGCCAGCAGCCCCCTAGCGGGAATCAAGCAGTTCTTC
CASSPLAGIKQFF
>TRBV9|NA|13|NA|TRBJ1-1
TGTGCCAGCAGCGTAAAGGGGGAGAGTGAAGCTTTCTTT
CASSVKGESEAFF
>TRBV4-1|NA|16|TRBD1|TRBJ1-3
TGCGCCAGCAGCCCCTGCGGACAGGAGGCTGGAAACACCATATATTTT
CASSPCGQEAGNTIYF
>TRBV7-8|NA|13|NA|TRBJ2-7
TGTGCCAGCAGCTTAGCAGGGGCTCGGGAGCAGTACTTC
CASSLAGAREQYF
>TRBV5-5|NA|16|NA|TRBJ2-7
TGTGCCAGCAGCTCGCGGGGACGGCAGACCTCCTACGAGCAGTACTTC
CASSSRGRQTSYEQYF
>TRBV18|NA|15|TRBD1|TRBJ1-5
TGTGCCAGCTCACCACCGGACAGGGTAGGTCAGCCCCAGCATTTT
CASSPPDRVGQPQHF
>TRBV25-1|NA|16|TRBD1|TRBJ2-7
TGTGCCAGCAGTGATGGTCCTTGGACAGGGGACTACGAGCAGTACTTC
CASSDGPWTGDYEQYF
>TRBV6-5|NA|15|TRBD1|TRBJ1-4
TGTGCCAGCAGCCCTGCCGGACAGGGACCTTTGAGGATGTTTTTT
CASSPAGQGPLRMFF
>TRBV7-2|NA|14|NA|TRBJ2-7
TGTGCCAGCAGCACCCCCGACAGGTCCTACGAGCAGTACTTC
CASSTPDRSYEQYF
>TRBV6-5|once|16|TRBD1|TRBJ1-1
TGTGCCAGCAGTTCGAGGACAGGGGAGGGAGGCACTGAAGCTTTCTTT
CASSSRTGEGGTEAFF
>TRBV19|NA|16|TRBD1|TRBJ1-4
TGTGCCAGTAATTCGGGACAGTGGCTAACTAATGAAAAACTGTTTTTT
CASNSGQWLTNEKLFF
>TRBV5-1|NA|16|TRBD2|TRBJ2-5
TGCGCCAGCAGCTTGATGGGACTAGCGGGAGTGGAGACCCAGTACTTC
CASSLMGLAGVETQYF
>TRBV7-2|NA|14|NA|TRBJ2-7
TGTGCCAGCAGCTTTCGTCAGGGCGCCTACGAGCAGTACTTC
CASSFRQGAYEQYF
>TRBV11-2|NA|15|NA|TRBJ2-2
TGTGCCAGCAGCTTAGATCCGGTCCCCACCGGGGAGCTGTTTTTT
CASSLDPVPTGELFF
>TRBV2|NA|12|NA|TRBJ2-7
TGTGCCAGTACGGGGACATACTACGAGCAGTACTTC
CASTGTYYEQYF
>TRBV7-2|NA|13|NA|TRBJ1-1
TGTGCCAGCAGCTCCTCCCTAGGGGTTGAAGCTTTCTTT
CASSSSLGVEAFF
>TRBV5-1|NA|12|NA|TRBJ1-6
TGCGCCAGCAGGGACAGTAATTCACCCCTCCACTTT
CASRDSNSPLHF
>TRBV5-1|once|15|TRBD1|TRBJ1-1
TGCGCCAGCAGCTTGGAAGACAGGGGGCACACTGAAGCTTTCTTT
CASSLEDRGHTEAFF
>TRBV9|NA|15|NA|TRBJ1-1
TGTGCCAGCAGCCCGTGGAGAGGCCGGCGCACTGAAGCTTTCTTT
CASSPWRGRRTEAFF
>TRBV9|NA|15|NA|TRBJ2-3
TGTGCCAGCAGCGTAGCCCCGGGTAACACAGATACGCAGTATTTT
CASSVAPGNTDTQYF
>TRBV7-9|NA|14|NA|TRBJ2-1
TGTGCCAGCAGCTTCGGGAGCTCCTACAATGAGCAGTTCTTC
CASSFGSSYNEQFF
>TRBV19|NA|14|NA|TRBJ2-7
TGTGCCAGTAGTGTTAACGGAGACTCCTACGAGCAGTACTTC
CASSVNGDSYEQYF
>TRBV5-1|NA|15|TRBD2|TRBJ2-3
TGCGCCAGCAGCTTGAGTCTAGCGGGAGCAGATACGCAGTATTTT
CASSLSLAGADTQYF
>TRBV11-2|NA|19|NA|TRBJ2-7
TGTGCCAGCAGCTTAGCTCCTTGGGAGGTGGGGCAGGGATCCTACGAGCAGTACTTC
CASSLAPWEVGQGSYEQYF
>TRBV25-1|NA|13|TRBD1|TRBJ2-7
TGTGCCAGCAGGGACAGGCTTACCTACGAGCAGTACTTC
CASRDRLTYEQYF
>TRBV25-1|NA|14|TRBD1|TRBJ1-4
TGTGCCAGCAGTGAATGGACAGGGGAAGAAAAACTGTTTTTT
CASSEWTGEEKLFF
>TRBV6-4|NA|15|NA|TRBJ2-2
TGTGCCAGCAGTGTTGGTCTAGATGTGGCCGGGGAGCTGTTTTTT
CASSVGLDVAGELFF
>TRBV4-1|NA|17|TRBD1|TRBJ1-6
TGCGCCAGCAGCCAAGGTCGGACAGGGGTGTATAATTCACCCCTCCACTTT
CASSQGRTGVYNSPLHF
>TRBV4-3|NA|14|NA|TRBJ1-1
TGCGCCAGCAGCCAAACGGGGATGAACACTGAAGCTTTCTTT
CASSQTGMNTEAFF
>TRBV6-6|NA|13|NA|TRBJ2-7
TGTGCCAGCAGTTACTCTTTAGCAATGGAGCAGTACTTC
CASSYSLAMEQYF
>TRBV19|NA|14|NA|TRBJ1-1
TGTGCCAGTGAGGGGGACGGGAAGAACACTGAAGCTTTCTTT
CASEGDGKNTEAFF
>TRBV5-1|few|15|TRBD1|TRBJ1-4
TGCGCCAGCAGCTTGGGACAGGGGACTAATGAAAAACTGTTTTTT
CASSLGQGTNEKLFF
>TRBV11-2|NA|15|NA|TRBJ2-3
TGTGCCAGCAGCTTAGGTTCGGGTTGGTTAGATACGCAGTATTTT
CASSLGSGWLDTQYF
>TRBV6-1|NA|15|NA|TRBJ2-2
TGTGCCACTTCATCCGTAGGACAGTACACCGGGGAGCTGTTTTTT
CATSSVGQYTGELFF
>TRBV19|NA|15|TRBD2|TRBJ2-7
TGTGCCAGTAGTACGGGGGGGGCTCCCGAATACGAGCAGTACTTC
CASSTGGAPEYEQYF